The 2 T cell receptor beta chains below all came from one sample that was sequenced in a study of graft-versus-host responses after intestinal transplantation. No antigen has been assigned to these receptors. Method: immunoSEQ multiplex PCR; TCRdb's copy keeps in-frame clones and lacks some. The table lists tens of thousands of clones, around 89% of them singletons. The material was unstimulated CD4+ T cells sorted from spleen or lymph node cells, obtained before transplant. These receptor sequences come from a human donor who was the organ donor for an intestinal transplant.

The V call is TRBV6-6, the J call TRBJ2-7; D is possibly TRBD2 (5 bases). Germline V gene data show CDR1 as MNHNY and CDR2 as SVGAGI (reference sequence). The V end lost 7 bases, the J end lost 2 bases, and 12 bases lay between the germline ends. This CDR3 is 13 amino acids long. The CDR3 is CASTQTNPYEQYF. The CDR3 DNA is TGTGCCAGCACCCAGACTAATCCCTACGAGCAGTACTTC.

This chain's CDR3 is CASGTSGNYNEQFF. CDR3 DNA: TGCGCCAGCGGGACTAGCGGAAATTACAATGAGCAGTTCTTC. V usage is TRBV5-1 and J usage is TRBJ2-1; the match to TRBD2 covers 11 bases. The V gene's germline CDR1 is SGHRS and CDR2 YFSETQ. This CDR3 has 14 amino acids. V gave up 7 bases and J gave up 4 bases; unmatched junction bases: 4.